This T cell receptor (beta chain) derives from a study of blood T cell repertoires in COVID-19 (dated by TCRdb to about 2020). Background for the entire study: Samples from collaborators originated in the United States, Italy and Spain and spanned both the acute and convalescent phases of COVID-19. The material from the prospective study consisted of cDNA or gDNA derived from T cells, B-cell-depleted T cells, or PBMCs. Sample metadata almost always included a de-identified subject ID, COVID-19 status, age in years and sex. HLA class I and class II types, where available, came from metadata supplied by the sample provider rather than from assay-based typing. The samples were drawn from the first 160 participants of the ongoing ImmuneRACE study and from 950 to 1,500 subjects provided by 6 global collaborators. The repertoires were released in a freely available public database meant as a resource for research on the immune response to SARS-CoV-2. Deeply sampled blood TCRbeta repertoires from subjects exposed to, actively infected with, or recovered from COVID-19 were included in the dataset. Broad study findings and their caveats: Clinical and demographic metadata were provided uncurated, with the amount varying by source and participant.

The germline V gene gives CDR1 as MDHEN and CDR2 as SYDVKM. Cut back by 6 bases and 7 bases, the V and J ends lie 24 bases apart. Measured from the cysteine to the phenylalanine, the CDR3 is 16 residues long. Only the CDR3 DNA stays, 48 bases, in frame from base 1. Whole blood was collected in K2EDTA tubes by collaborating institutions according to the institutions' own protocols. Collaborator samples were shipped for TCRbeta analysis as frozen whole blood, isolated PBMCs, or DNA extracted from either sample type. TCRbeta CDR3 regions were amplified from genomic DNA by means of the immunoSEQ Assay, a bias-controlled multiplex PCR. Under the source paper's analysis protocol: Within the assay, amplification of reference gene primers was used to estimate how many nucleated cells each sample contained. To quantify the absolute abundance of each unique TCRbeta CDR3 rearrangement, sequence reads were collapsed and filtered. For each sample, productive Simpson clonality was calculated as the square root of Simpson's diversity index across productive rearrangements. TCRdb took over this immuneACCESS table, retaining in-frame rearrangements with V and J assigned. Such tables are incomplete; in checked studies, under half of the missing clones stem from an unresolved V gene, and the remainder is unexplained. The V and J calls and the clone size are those of that table, but D and trimming were determined from the DNA. A total of a few hundred thousand clones appear in this sample, roughly 87% of them only once. The top ten clonotypes cover under 2% of the sample.

As for this clone: Its antigen is still unknown. Base quality data are lacking; no much larger clone is found one base away.

The chain links TRBV28 with TRBJ1-2; TRBD1 is a weak D gene call, 6 bases matching. The sequenced sample was peripheral blood. The receptor comes from a man aged 40-55 years with active or convalescent COVID-19. Read as DNA, the sequence is TGTGCCAGCAGGGCTAGTCTTCTTTTAAGGGGGGGTGGCTACACCTTC. Translated, it reads CASRASLLLRGGGYTF.